One and the same sample provided the 14 T cell receptor beta chains below, sequenced in a study of blood T cell repertoires in COVID-19. Method: immunoSEQ multiplex PCR; TCRdb's copy keeps in-frame clones and lacks some. The sample comprises around 200,000 clones, about 85% of which are singletons, and about a sixth rests with the top ten. The material sequenced was peripheral blood. The receptors shown here come from a woman aged 80 or over with active or convalescent COVID-19.

The chain couples TRBV7-2 to TRBJ2-7; D may be TRBD2 (5 bases). Germline CDR1 reads SGHTA; CDR2 reads FQGNSA. This CDR3 has 15 residues. Trimming removed 5 bases from V and 2 bases from J, with 16 bases in between. The CDR3 DNA follows: TGTGCCAGCAGCCTCACACCTGGAGGAGCCTACGAGCAGTACTTC. Amino acids: CASSLTPGGAYEQYF.

CDR3 DNA sequence: TGTGCCAGCAGTTCCCCTACTCCCTACGAGCAGTACTTC. This gives the protein CASSSPTPYEQYF. The rearrangement uses TRBV7-9 and TRBJ2-7, with D unresolved. The germline CDR1 and CDR2 sequences are SEHNR and FQNEAQ (reference sequence). Trimming took off 6 bases at V and 2 bases at J, with 11 bases between the two ends. The length of the CDR3 is 13 residues. The full variable domain, in which reference TRBV7-9 and TRBJ2-7 provide the parts outside the CDR3, is DTGVSQNPRHKITKRGQNVTFRCDPISEHNRLYWYRQTLGQGPEFLTYFQNEAQLEKSRLLSDRFSAERPKGSFSTLEIQRTEQGDSAMYLCASSSPTPYEQYFGPGTRLTVT.

The J gene is TRBJ1-1, the V gene TRBV19, with unresolved D. CDR3 length: 14 amino acids. V shed 9 bases and J shed 3 bases, with 17 bases lying between them. CDR1 LNHDA and CDR2 SQIVND come from the germline V gene (reference sequence). The CDR3 loop is CASRVTPRDTEAFF. In DNA, the CDR3 is TGTGCCAGCCGTGTAACGCCGAGGGACACTGAAGCTTTCTTT. Supplemented by reference TRBV19 and TRBJ1-1, the full variable domain reads DGGITQSPKYLFRKEGQNVTLSCEQNLNHDAMYWYRQDPGQGLRLIYYSQIVNDFQKGDIAEGYSVSREKKESFPLTVTSAQKNPTAFYLCASRVTPRDTEAFFGQGTRLTVV.

The rearrangement links TRBV30 to TRBJ2-1; 9 nucleotides line up with TRBD2. The V segment lost 4 bases and the J segment 7 bases; nucleotides outside the gene matches: 5. This CDR3 contains 13 residues. CDR1 and CDR2 from the germline V gene are GTSNPN and SVGIG (reference sequence). The CDR3 here is CAWKGRGGNEQFF. The CDR3 nucleotides read TGTGCCTGGAAAGGGCGGGGGGGGAATGAGCAGTTCTTC. Combining the CDR3 with reference TRBV30 and TRBJ2-1 gives the whole variable domain SQTIHQWPATLVQPVGSPLSLECTVEGTSNPNLYWYRQAAGRGLQLLFYSVGIGQISSEVPQNLSASRPQDRQFILSSKKLLLSDSGFYLCAWKGRGGNEQFFGPGTRLTVL.

The rearrangement uses TRBV6-6 and TRBJ2-1; 8 bases line up with TRBD1. Germline-derived CDR1 and CDR2 are MNHNY and SVGAGI (reference sequence). The CDR3 totals 14 residues. V trimming: 2 bases; J trimming: 6 bases; junction bases outside the gene matches: 3. CDR3 in amino acids: CASSYGQGINEQFF. CDR3 bases: TGTGCCAGCAGTTACGGACAGGGAATCAATGAGCAGTTCTTC.

The genes are TRBV28 and TRBJ2-7; D might be TRBD1 (8 bases). This CDR3 contains 14 residues. Germline V CDR1 and CDR2: MDHEN, SYDVKM. The germline V and J ends were trimmed by 6 bases and 2 bases, with 14 bases remaining between them. The CDR3, as DNA: TGTGCCAGCAGCGGACAGGGACTAACCTACGAGCAGTACTTC. This sequence encodes CASSGQGLTYEQYF.

The chain employs TRBV7-9 and TRBJ2-2; TRBD1 agrees at 7 bases. V was pared by 7 bases and J by 6 bases, with 8 bases of the junction left unmatched. The CDR3 spans 14 residues. The V gene's germline CDR1 is SEHNR and CDR2 FQNEAQ (reference sequence). The CDR3 protein is CASTRQGLPGELFF. CDR3 coding DNA: TGTGCCAGCACCCGACAGGGTCTTCCCGGGGAGCTGTTTTTT.

V and J are TRBV27 and TRBJ2-3, with a weak D call TRBD2 (6 bases). V lost 4 bases, J lost 3 bases, and 11 bases lay in between. Germline CDR1 is MNHEY and CDR2 is SMNVEV (reference sequence). The CDR3 length is 14 residues. CDR3 bases: TGTGCCAGCAGTTCTAGCGTCGGGACAGATACGCAGTATTTT. This gives the protein CASSSSVGTDTQYF.

In DNA, the CDR3 is TGCGCCAGCAGCTTAGGACTAGCGGGGGCCCAAGAGACCCAGTACTTC. Protein sequence: CASSLGLAGAQETQYF. The chain uses TRBV5-1 and TRBJ2-5, with 13 nucleotides matching TRBD2. The germline gives CDR1 SGHRS, CDR2 YFSETQ. The CDR3 consists of 16 residues. After removal of 2 bases from V and 1 base from J, the junction contained 2 bases not matched to a gene.

The CDR3 DNA reads as TGCAGCGTAGCCAGGCGGGGGGGTACAGATACGCAGTATTTT. Its translation is CSVARRGGTDTQYF. This chain connects TRBV29-1 to TRBJ2-3; 9 bases map to TRBD2. Trimming removed 6 bases from V and 3 bases from J; junction bases left unmatched: 7. The CDR3 covers 14 residues. CDR1 is SQVTM, CDR2 ANQGSEA, per germline.

A few counts support this clone. The genes are TRBV5-4 and TRBJ2-3; D is unclear. This CDR3 region has 15 residues. The germline V and J ends were trimmed by 0 bases and 4 bases, with 12 bases remaining between them. The germline gives CDR1 SGHNT, CDR2 YYREEE (reference sequence). CDR3 amino acids: CASSLGLARPDTQYF. CDR3 DNA: TGTGCCAGCAGCTTGGGTTTGGCGCGGCCAGATACGCAGTATTTT.

The V call is TRBV5-6, the J call TRBJ1-1, with D tentatively TRBD1 (6 bases). The germline V and J ends were trimmed by 4 bases and 0 bases, with 13 bases remaining between them. In germline, CDR1 is SGHDT, CDR2 YYEEEE. The CDR3 is made up of 15 amino acids. The CDR3 region is CASSPETGLNTEAFF. DNA of the CDR3: TGTGCCAGCAGCCCGGAGACAGGCTTGAACACTGAAGCTTTCTTT.

In DNA, the CDR3 is TGTGCCACTCACTCGACAGGGTATCTTGGGGTGAACACTGAAGCTTTCTTT. Translation: CATHSTGYLGVNTEAFF. The chain recombines TRBV28 with TRBJ1-1; 7 bases are shared with TRBD1. Trimming cost V 10 bases and J 0 bases; bases outside gene matches: 17. Germline CDR1 MDHEN, CDR2 SYDVKM. This CDR3 contains 17 residues.

This clone was recorded once. The V gene is TRBV18, the J gene TRBJ2-7; 11 nucleotides match TRBD2. J was trimmed by 0 bases and V by 2 bases; bases with no gene match: 9. The germline gives CDR1 KGHSH, CDR2 LQKENI. The CDR3 totals 18 residues. The DNA of the CDR3 is TGTGCCAGCTCACCAGGGCTAGCGGGGGGTCCTAGCTCCTACGAGCAGTACTTC. It is translated as CASSPGLAGGPSSYEQYF. The full variable domain, in which reference TRBV18 and TRBJ2-7 provide the parts outside the CDR3, is NAGVMQNPRHLVRRRGQEARLRCSPMKGHSHVYWYRQLPEEGLKFMVYLQKENIIDESGMPKERFSAEFPKEGPSILRIQQVVRGDSAAYFCASSPGLAGGPSSYEQYFGPGTRLTVT.